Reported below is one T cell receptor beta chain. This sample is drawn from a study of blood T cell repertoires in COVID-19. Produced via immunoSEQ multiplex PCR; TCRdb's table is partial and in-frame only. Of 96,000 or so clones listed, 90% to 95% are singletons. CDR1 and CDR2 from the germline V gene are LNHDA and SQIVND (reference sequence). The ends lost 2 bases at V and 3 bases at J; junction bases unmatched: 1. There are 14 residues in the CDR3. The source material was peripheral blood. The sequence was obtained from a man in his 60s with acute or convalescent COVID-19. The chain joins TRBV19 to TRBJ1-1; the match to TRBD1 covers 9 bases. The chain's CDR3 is CASSIRDRDTEAFF. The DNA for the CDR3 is TGTGCCAGTAGTATACGGGACAGGGACACTGAAGCTTTCTTT.